This entry lists 32 T cell receptor beta chains sequenced from one sample in a study of human thymus T cells (dated by TCRdb to the early 2020s). The library was built by means of the immunoSEQ multiplex PCR assay. TCRdb stores this immuneACCESS table with in-frame sequences only. Part of the clones is absent; in the studies checked, under half of the shortfall reflects unresolved V genes, and no reason is known for the rest. For this sample there are tens of thousands of clones; about 94% appear just once. The ten biggest clones cover about 0.12% of the sample. Sequencing used blood. The receptors stem from a boy in the first two years of life with a congenital heart defect but otherwise immunologically healthy.

J is TRBJ2-2 and V is TRBV5-1; TRBD1 is a possible D gene (5 bases). The CDR3 contains 16 residues. Germline CDR1 is SGHRS and CDR2 is YFSETQ. The V and J ends lost 0 bases and 1 base respectively, with 10 bases between them. The CDR3, as DNA: TGCGCCAGCAGCTTGGGGGGCATTTTGAACACCGGGGAGCTGTTTTTT. Translated, it gives CASSLGGILNTGELFF.

This clone was observed once. As DNA, the CDR3 is TGTGCCAGCAGTTACTCGGGGACAGGGGGCGACTACACCTTC. This translates into CASSYSGTGGDYTF. The gene calls are TRBV6-5 and TRBJ1-2, with 12 positions matching TRBD1. This CDR3 is built from 14 residues. From germline, CDR1 is MNHEY and CDR2 SVGAGI. V trimming: 0 bases; J trimming: 10 bases; junction bases outside the gene matches: 3.

The chain joins TRBV5-1 to TRBJ1-3, with D tentatively TRBD1 (5 bases). This CDR3 spans 13 amino acids. V gave up 1 base and J gave up 3 bases, with 5 bases separating them. The V gene's germline CDR1 is SGHRS and CDR2 YFSETQ. CDR3 in DNA: TGCGCCAGCAGCTTGACAGGTGGAAACACCATATATTTT. It is translated as CASSLTGGNTIYF. Based on the CDR3 plus reference TRBV5-1 and TRBJ1-3, the full variable domain is KAGVTQTPRYLIKTRGQQVTLSCSPISGHRSVSWYQQTPGQGLQFLFEYFSETQRNKGNFPGRFSGRQFSNSRSEMNVSTLELGDSALYLCASSLTGGNTIYFGEGSWLTVV.

This chain connects TRBV27 to TRBJ2-2; the match to TRBD1 covers 8 bases. CDR1 is MNHEY and CDR2 is SMNVEV in the germline V gene (reference sequence). The CDR3 contains 14 residues. With 7 bases clipped from V and 6 bases from J, the junction kept 7 bases outside the gene matches. CDR3 DNA: TGTGCCAGCACTCTAGACAGGGGAGCCGGGGAGCTGTTTTTT. Encoded protein: CASTLDRGAGELFF.

This sequence joins TRBV7-9 and TRBJ2-7, with a weak D call TRBD2 (6 bases). V lost 5 bases to trimming and J lost 4 bases, with 9 bases between them. The CDR3 sequence is 12 residues long. Germline V gene sequence: CDR1 SEHNR, CDR2 FQNEAQ (reference sequence). CDR3: CASSRLGYEQYF. The CDR3, as DNA: TGTGCCAGCAGCCGACTAGGGTACGAGCAGTACTTC.

The chain joins TRBV2 to TRBJ2-5; 9 bases match TRBD2. The DNA end is more similar to TRBJ2-7, so the J call may be wrong. CDR1 and CDR2 from the germline V gene are SNHLY and FYNNEI. The CDR3 sequence is 15 residues long. The CDR3: CASSDGGGVPYEQYF. In nucleotides, the CDR3 is TGTGCCAGCAGTGATGGCGGGGGGGTCCCCTACGAGCAGTACTTC.

J is TRBJ2-5 and V is TRBV30, with D tentatively TRBD1 or TRBD2 (6 bases each). The germline V and J ends were trimmed by 0 bases and 5 bases, with 10 bases remaining between them. CDR1 is GTSNPN, CDR2 SVGIG, per germline (reference sequence). The CDR3 is made up of 13 amino acids. CDR3: CAWSVPGAETQYF. The DNA for the CDR3 is TGTGCCTGGAGTGTACCGGGGGCTGAGACCCAGTACTTC.

CDR3 residues: CASSLGLATDTQYF. CDR3 nucleotide sequence: TGTGCCAGCAGCTTAGGACTAGCCACAGATACGCAGTATTTT. J is TRBJ2-3 and V is TRBV11-3, with 7 bases identical to TRBD2. The V gene end was trimmed by 1 base and the J gene end by 2 bases; junction bases not matched to a gene: 0. Per germline, CDR1 SGHNT and CDR2 YENEEA. This CDR3 region has 14 residues.

The chain employs TRBV4-1 and TRBJ1-1, with D possibly TRBD1 on 5 matching bases. The germline V gene has CDR1 MGHRA and CDR2 YSYEKL. V was clipped by 2 bases and J by 3 bases, with 13 bases between them. The CDR3 length is 15 residues. Written as DNA, the CDR3 is TGCGCCAGCAGCCAAAGAGGACAAATCCACACTGAAGCTTTCTTT. It codes for CASSQRGQIHTEAFF.

The chain links TRBV4-1 to TRBJ2-3, with TRBD1 matching 9 bases. The CDR3 contains 16 residues. V trimming: 3 bases; J trimming: 6 bases; junction bases outside the gene matches: 10. Per the germline V gene, CDR1 is MGHRA and CDR2 is YSYEKL. This CDR3 reads CASSQSRDRVGDTQYF. CDR3 nucleotides: TGCGCCAGCAGCCAGAGCCGGGACAGGGTAGGGGATACGCAGTATTTT.

V gene TRBV9 combines with J gene TRBJ2-7; D is perhaps TRBD1 or TRBD2 (6 bases each). The V end lost 4 bases, the J end lost 0 bases, and 17 bases lay between the germline ends. Germline loops: CDR1 SGDLS, CDR2 YYNGEE. The CDR3 sequence is 16 residues long. The CDR3 here is CASSTLSGATSYEQYF. As DNA, the CDR3 is TGTGCCAGCAGCACATTATCGGGGGCGACCTCCTACGAGCAGTACTTC.

J is TRBJ1-6 and V is TRBV10-3, with a weak D call TRBD1 (5 bases). Trimming cost V 6 bases and J 4 bases, with 13 bases left between them. The CDR3 runs 15 residues. Germline V CDR1 and CDR2: ENHRY, SYGVKD. CDR3 coding DNA: TGTGCCATCAGATCGACAGAGGGATATAATTCACCCCTCCACTTT. Residues: CAIRSTEGYNSPLHF.

The gene calls are TRBV5-4 and TRBJ2-6, with D tentatively TRBD1 (5 bases). The CDR3 consists of 15 residues. CDR1 and CDR2 from the germline V gene are SGHNT and YYREEE (reference sequence). Trimming pared 2 bases from V and 2 bases from J, leaving 8 bases between. CDR3 sequence (DNA): TGTGCCAGCAGCTTAAGGGGTACTGGGGCCAACGTCCTGACTTTC. Translated, it gives CASSLRGTGANVLTF.

This chain joins TRBV13 and TRBJ2-7; 7 nucleotides line up with TRBD1. The CDR3 is made up of 14 amino acids. J was trimmed by 4 bases and V by 5 bases; bases with no gene match: 8. From germline, CDR1 is PRHDT and CDR2 FYEKMQ (reference sequence). CDR3 sequence reads: CASSPPTGTYEQYF. CDR3 bases: TGTGCCAGCAGCCCCCCGACAGGGACGTACGAGCAGTACTTC.

The V gene is TRBV7-2, the J gene TRBJ2-7; D gene unclear. Germline lookup yields CDR1 SGHTA and CDR2 FQGNSA. CDR3 length: 14 residues. The V and J ends lost 3 bases and 3 bases respectively, with 12 bases between them. The CDR3 DNA follows: TGTGCCAGCAGCTTGAAGAACAGTTACTACGAGCAGTACTTC. The encoded protein is CASSLKNSYYEQYF.

This chain connects TRBV7-2 to TRBJ2-5; the D gene is possibly TRBD2 (6 bases). Trimming took off 7 bases at V and 2 bases at J, with 14 bases between the two ends. The CDR3 is 14 amino acids. Germline values: CDR1 SGHTA, CDR2 FQGNSA. The CDR3 nucleotides read TGTGCCAGCACCTACGCCGGGACTCAAGAGACCCAGTACTTC. Translating gives CASTYAGTQETQYF.

The chain is built from TRBV7-9 and TRBJ2-7; 11 bases align to TRBD1. This CDR3 has 15 residues. The V segment lost 1 base and the J segment 5 bases; nucleotides outside the gene matches: 4. CDR1 SEHNR and CDR2 FQNEAQ come from the germline V gene (reference sequence). This chain's CDR3 is CASSLGTGGPDEQYF. The CDR3 bases are TGTGCCAGCAGCTTAGGGACAGGGGGCCCGGACGAGCAGTACTTC. Full variable domain (rest looked up from reference TRBV7-9 and TRBJ2-7): DTGVSQNPRHKITKRGQNVTFRCDPISEHNRLYWYRQTLGQGPEFLTYFQNEAQLEKSRLLSDRFSAERPKGSFSTLEIQRTEQGDSAMYLCASSLGTGGPDEQYFGPGTRLTVT.

This chain joins TRBV7-9 and TRBJ2-3; D ambiguous. The V and J ends lost 1 base and 4 bases respectively, with 6 bases between them. Looked up from germline, CDR1 is SEHNR and CDR2 is FQNEAQ (reference sequence). The CDR3 totals 13 residues. Here the CDR3 reads CASSLGAADTQYF. In DNA, the CDR3 is TGTGCCAGCAGCTTAGGGGCGGCAGATACGCAGTATTTT.

The chain uses TRBV4-2 and TRBJ2-3; D unclear. V was clipped by 1 base and J by 2 bases, with 7 bases between them. The CDR3 loop spans 14 amino acids. The germline V gene encodes CDR1 LGHNA and CDR2 YNFKEQ. CDR3 coding DNA: TGTGCCAGCAGCCAAGCCACTCCCACAGATACGCAGTATTTT. Its translation: CASSQATPTDTQYF.

The chain uses TRBV18 and TRBJ2-2; 9 nucleotides line up with TRBD2. The CDR3 is 17 amino acids. The germline gives CDR1 KGHSH, CDR2 LQKENI. The junction had 13 bases not matched to a gene; V was cut back by 5 bases and J by 6 bases. CDR3 DNA sequence: TGTGCCAGCTCAGAACTGGGGGGACTAGCCCGTGCCGGGGAGCTGTTTTTT. Translation: CASSELGGLARAGELFF.

This clone has only one observation. The V and J genes are TRBV6-4 and TRBJ1-5, with unresolved D. V was shortened by 5 bases and J by 4 bases, with 9 bases between the two germline ends. Germline lookup yields CDR1 MRHNA and CDR2 SNTAGT. CDR3 length equals 13 residues. Written as DNA, the CDR3 is TGTGCCAGCAGTCCCCAGGTGAATCAGCCCCAGCATTTT. It specifies CASSPQVNQPQHF.

The chain uses TRBV28 and TRBJ1-2; 11 positions match TRBD1. The CDR3 loop spans 14 amino acids. Trimming took 5 bases from V and 7 from J; bases not matched to a gene: 6. Germline CDR1 MDHEN, CDR2 SYDVKM. CDR3 sequence: CASSPGQGAAGYTF. The CDR3 DNA is TGTGCCAGCAGTCCCGGACAGGGGGCGGCTGGCTACACCTTC.

J is TRBJ2-7 and V is TRBV6-1, with D possibly TRBD1 on 5 matching bases. The CDR3 sequence is 14 residues long. Germline values: CDR1 MNHNS, CDR2 SASEGT. The V gene lost 7 bases and the J gene lost 4 bases, with 17 bases spanning the gap. The CDR3 sequence: CASTWGGSIYEQYF. Here the CDR3 DNA reads TGTGCCAGCACTTGGGGCGGCTCCATATACGAGCAGTACTTC.

The rearrangement links TRBV5-8 to TRBJ2-1; no definite D call. Germline V gene lookup returns CDR1 SGHTS and CDR2 YDEGEE. Trimming stripped 0 bases from V and 4 bases from J, with 11 bases between. The CDR3 has 15 residues. CDR3: CASSLAGTPYNEQFF. For the CDR3, the DNA is TGTGCCAGCAGCTTGGCCGGCACCCCGTACAATGAGCAGTTCTTC.

The chain carries TRBV5-1 and TRBJ2-7; 15 positions agree with TRBD2. The CDR3 covers 15 residues. Trimming at V came to 4 bases and at J to 6 bases, leaving 5 bases not matched to a gene. Germline V lookup: CDR1 SGHRS, CDR2 YFSETQ. This CDR3 reads CASSPRTSGGGEQYF. The DNA for the CDR3 is TGCGCCAGCAGCCCTAGGACTAGCGGGGGGGGCGAGCAGTACTTC. Full variable domain (missing parts from reference TRBV5-1 and TRBJ2-7): KAGVTQTPRYLIKTRGQQVTLSCSPISGHRSVSWYQQTPGQGLQFLFEYFSETQRNKGNFPGRFSGRQFSNSRSEMNVSTLELGDSALYLCASSPRTSGGGEQYFGPGTRLTVT.

The J gene is TRBJ2-7, the V gene TRBV11-2, with TRBD1 identical over 7 bases. The CDR3 consists of 13 residues. The V gene's germline CDR1 is SGHAT and CDR2 FQNNGV. The J segment lost 7 bases and the V segment lost 5 bases, leaving 8 bases of the junction unmatched. The CDR3 nucleotides are TGTGCCAGCAGCCAGGGGGTAGGGCAGGAGCAGTACTTC. Its translation: CASSQGVGQEQYF.

CDR3 sequence reads: CASSPHLQESDEQFF. CDR3 bases: TGTGCCAGCAGCCCGCACCTCCAGGAGTCCGACGAGCAGTTCTTC. The genes are TRBV7-8 and TRBJ2-1; D not resolved. This CDR3 spans 15 amino acids. Germline V gene data show CDR1 as SGHVS and CDR2 as FQNEAQ. V was cut by 5 bases and J by 10 bases, with 21 bases left in between.

The chain employs TRBV28 and TRBJ2-6; unclear D gene. CDR3 length: 15 residues. With 3 bases removed from V and 0 bases from J, the gap between germline ends came to 6 bases. CDR1 MDHEN and CDR2 SYDVKM come from the germline V gene. The CDR3 loop reads CASSFTPSGANVLTF. In nucleotides, the CDR3 is TGTGCCAGCAGTTTTACGCCCTCTGGGGCCAACGTCCTGACTTTC.

The rearrangement links TRBV10-3 to TRBJ2-5; D possibly matches TRBD1 or TRBD2 (6 bases each). Trimming stripped 6 bases from V and 2 bases from J, with 13 bases between. Germline loops: CDR1 ENHRY, CDR2 SYGVKD. The CDR3 extends over 14 amino acids. The CDR3 nucleotides are TGTGCCATCAGACCTAAGGGGGGACAAGAGACCCAGTACTTC. It codes for CAIRPKGGQETQYF.

The CDR3 nucleotides read TGTGCCAGAAGCTTTGAGAGGGCGGACACCGGGGAGCTGTTTTTT. Translating it yields CARSFERADTGELFF. This chain links TRBV5-3 with TRBJ2-2, with D perhaps matching TRBD2 (5 bases). TRBV5-3 is given ORF status, its function remaining uncertain. The CDR3 runs to 15 residues. The ends were cut back, 2 bases at V and 3 bases at J, with 11 bases in the middle.

The chain combines TRBV11-2 with TRBJ2-5; D may be TRBD1 or TRBD2 (5 bases each). This CDR3 has 13 residues. The germline CDR1 and CDR2 sequences are SGHAT and FQNNGV. The V gene lost 3 bases and the J gene lost 4 bases, with 9 bases spanning the gap. The CDR3 reads CASSFGGIETQYF. CDR3 coding DNA: TGTGCCAGCAGCTTTGGGGGAATAGAGACCCAGTACTTC.

The chain employs TRBV28 and TRBJ1-5; D remains unclear. This CDR3 contains 13 residues. V lost 1 base, J lost 5 bases, and 6 bases lay in between. The germline V gene has CDR1 MDHEN and CDR2 SYDVKM. CDR3 protein: CASSLFRYQPQHF. The CDR3 nucleotides read TGTGCCAGCAGTTTATTCAGGTATCAGCCCCAGCATTTT. The full variable domain, with the rest looked up from reference TRBV28 and TRBJ1-5, is DVKVTQSSRYLVKRTGEKVFLECVQDMDHENMFWYRQDPGLGLRLIYFSYDVKMKEKGDIPEGYSVSREKKERFSLILESASTNQTSMYLCASSLFRYQPQHFGDGTRLSIL.